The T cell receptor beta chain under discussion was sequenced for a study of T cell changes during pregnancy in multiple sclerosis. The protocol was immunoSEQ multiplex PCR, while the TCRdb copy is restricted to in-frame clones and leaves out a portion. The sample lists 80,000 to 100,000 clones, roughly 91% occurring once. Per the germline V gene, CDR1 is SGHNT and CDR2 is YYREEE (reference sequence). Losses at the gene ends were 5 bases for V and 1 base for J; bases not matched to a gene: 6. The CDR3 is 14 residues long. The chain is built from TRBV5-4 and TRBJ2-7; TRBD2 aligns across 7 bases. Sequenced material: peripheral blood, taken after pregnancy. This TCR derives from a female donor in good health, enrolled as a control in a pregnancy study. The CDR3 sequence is CASSWEGGSYEQYF. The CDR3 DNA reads TGTGCCAGCAGTTGGGAGGGAGGTTCCTACGAGCAGTACTTC. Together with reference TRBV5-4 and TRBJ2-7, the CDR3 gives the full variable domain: ETGVTQSPTHLIKTRGQQVTLRCSSQSGHNTVSWYQQALGQGPQFIFQYYREEENGRGNFPPRFSGLQFPNYSSELNVNALELDDSALYLCASSWEGGSYEQYFGPGTRLTVT.